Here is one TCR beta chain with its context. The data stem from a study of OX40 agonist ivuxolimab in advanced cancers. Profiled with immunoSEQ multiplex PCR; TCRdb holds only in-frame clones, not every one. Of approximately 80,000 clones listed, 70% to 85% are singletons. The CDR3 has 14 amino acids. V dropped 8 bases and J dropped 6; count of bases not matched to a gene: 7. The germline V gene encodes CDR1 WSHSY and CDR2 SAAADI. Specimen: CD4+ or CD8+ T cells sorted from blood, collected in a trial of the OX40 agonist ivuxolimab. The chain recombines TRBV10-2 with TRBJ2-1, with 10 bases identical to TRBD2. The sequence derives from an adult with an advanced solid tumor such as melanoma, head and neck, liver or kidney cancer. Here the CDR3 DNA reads TGCGCCAGCGGTCTTAGCGGGAGGAGCAATGAGCAGTTCTTC. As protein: CASGLSGRSNEQFF.